This T cell receptor (beta chain) was obtained from a study of a mutant IDH1 vaccine in newly diagnosed glioma. About the research overall: Previous treatment comprised radiotherapy, temozolomide, or both, mostly both.

Here immunoSEQ multiplex PCR was the method, and the copy in TCRdb shows in-frame clones only, minus some. The sample carries over 50,000 clones, around 89% recorded once. Points on this clone: Its antigen is undetermined.

Time point specified: week 5, during vaccination. Topical imiquimod accompanied each vaccine dose, which consisted of 300 ug of mutant IDH1 20-mer peptide. The sequenced sample was PBMCs, obtained from a glioma patient whose treatment included an IDH1 peptide vaccine. The TCR sequence derives from a woman aged 35 to 49 with glioma.

Written as DNA, the CDR3 is TGTGCCAGCTCAACAGAGCGGCTTGGGTCCTACAATGAGCAGTTCTTC. Its protein is CASSTERLGSYNEQFF. The chain links TRBV18 to TRBJ2-1; a weak D match, TRBD2 (5 bases). V was shortened by 5 bases and J by 1 base, with 15 bases between the two germline ends. The CDR3 runs to 16 residues. Germline-derived CDR1 and CDR2 are KGHSH and LQKENI.